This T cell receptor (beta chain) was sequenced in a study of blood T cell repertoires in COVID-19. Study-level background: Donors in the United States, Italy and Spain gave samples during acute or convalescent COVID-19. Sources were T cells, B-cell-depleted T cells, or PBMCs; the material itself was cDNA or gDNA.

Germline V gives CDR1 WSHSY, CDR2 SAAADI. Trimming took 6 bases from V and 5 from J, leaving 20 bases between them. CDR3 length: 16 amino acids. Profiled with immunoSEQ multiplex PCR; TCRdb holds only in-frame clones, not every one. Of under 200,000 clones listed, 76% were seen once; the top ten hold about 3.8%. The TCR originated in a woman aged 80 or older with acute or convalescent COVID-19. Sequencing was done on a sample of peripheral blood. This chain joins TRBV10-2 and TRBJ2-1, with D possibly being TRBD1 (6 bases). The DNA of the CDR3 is TGCGCCAGCAGATCCGAACAGGGAATTCGTAACAATGAGCAGTTCTTC. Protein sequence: CASRSEQGIRNNEQFF.